This T cell receptor (beta chain) was found in a study of shared clonotypes between healthy human individuals (dated by TCRdb to between 2020 and 2021). Context from the whole study: Three men and a couple of women, aged 18 to 49 years, made up the cohort. For each donor, CD4 naive and CD4 memory were each given three plates, CD8 naive was given two plates, and CD8 memory was given one plate. Blood TCR repertoires of four to six healthy adults were deeply sequenced to estimate repertoire size and the extent of clonotype sharing between individuals. Libraries were prepared and TCR repertoires were sequenced by different laboratories using diverse techniques, in order to increase sequencing depth and limit assay-specific biases. Per donor, leukapheresis produced somewhere between about 0.94 and 9.5 billion PBMCs.

Using the deep immunoSEQ assay, multiplex PCR amplified TCR CDR3 regions from genomic DNA. For each cell subset, the extracted genomic DNA was distributed evenly across all wells of several immunoSEQ 96-well plates, and each plate served as one replicate. Each replicate PCR for sorted subsets received about 210 ng genomic DNA, equal to about 29,000 T cell genomes. The purified libraries were quantified using a Qubit 3.0 fluorometer, sized with a Bioanalyzer 2100, and then quantified again using the KAPA Library Quantification kit. Every immunoSEQ 96-well plate was sequenced on a dedicated single-read 150-cycle Illumina NextSeq 550 flow cell. In the authors' own workflow: Because only junctional sequences without quality scores were contained in the immunoSEQ output, filtering matching that applied to full-length reads could not be performed. Sequences were annotated with PyIR, a Python wrapper for IgBLAST v1.9, and V/J genes and CDR3 were assigned using IMGT germline references. Reads with weak V/J assignments (E-value above 1e-6), missing CDR3, stop codons, out-of-frame junctions, or ambiguous translated residues were removed. V3J clonotypes were defined as sequences sharing the same inferred V gene, J gene, and CDR3 amino acid sequence. Percentage overlap between repertoires was computed as shared unique clonotypes divided by the size of the smaller repertoire. RTK rarefaction, the Chao1 estimator, and Recon v2.1 estimates of unobserved clonotypes were used to assess repertoire richness. OLGA was used to compute generation probabilities for all TCRbeta clonotypes that the gDNA method yielded from a handful of donors. TCRdb provides this immuneACCESS table in a form limited to in-frame rearrangements. Some clones are lacking; in checked studies, under half of them reflect an unresolved V gene, and why the rest are absent is not known. That table supplies the V and J calls and clone size; D and trimming were determined from the DNA. The sample contains about 2.3 million clones, 85% to 95% of them found a single time. The top ten constitute around 0.35% of the sample.

Donors were healthy HIV-negative adults with no recently reported acute infections or vaccinations. Every donor was a Caucasian adult living in Nashville, Tennessee, USA. CD4+ T cells were enriched by magnetic negative selection, after which naive cells were positively selected on CD45RA and the negative fraction was taken as the memory subset. Blood was collected by leukapheresis, and PBMCs were isolated by Ficoll-Histopaque density gradient centrifugation and then cryopreserved in liquid nitrogen vapor phase. Analytical flow cytometry was used to check the purity and quantity of every magnetically sorted T cell population. Genomic DNA was isolated from every sorted fraction and measured by UV absorbance on a Nanodrop 2000c. Counted from cysteine to phenylalanine, this CDR3 has 15 amino acids. Only CDR3 DNA is held: 45 bases, read in frame from base 1. V loses 5 bases of germline sequence and J loses 4 bases, and the interval between the two ends is 17 bases. The germline V gene (reference sequence) yields SEHNR for CDR1 and FQNEAQ for CDR2.

Beyond this particular receptor, the publication reports: Even with the large sequencing depth, rarefaction of the sorted-subset datasets indicated that sequencing was incomplete. The genetic and exposure-history diversity represented was limited by the small number of donors. Across a few donors, about 5% of naive CD4, approximately 3.6% of naive CD8, about 2.3% of memory CD4, and 0.3% to 0.45% of memory CD8 clonotypes were shared. Pairwise subsampling led to the expectation that sequencing depth would affect the degree of clonotype sharing among donors. Sampling was limited to blood, and TCR repertoires in tissue likely differ from TCR repertoires in blood. Naive subsets generally had larger estimated clonotype richness than memory subsets did. Compared with non-shared clonotypes, the clonotypes found in all four sorted-subset donors had higher generation probabilities.

Remarks on this clone: Its target antigen remains unknown. No much larger clone is present one base from it, and per-base qualities are unavailable.

The source is a man aged 18-30 years in good health. Some clones in this sample may be carry-over from other donors' samples. The V and J segments used are TRBV7-9 and TRBJ2-5, and the D gene may be TRBD2, 5 bases matching. Sequenced material: naive CD4+ T cells from PBMCs. The cell subset or site label on this specimen signifies: CD45RA+ positively selected. The encoded CDR3 is CASSPVGSKLETQYF. The DNA sequence follows: TGTGCCAGCAGCCCCGTTGGGAGCAAATTAGAGACCCAGTACTTC.